This entry lists 20 T cell receptor beta chains sequenced from one sample in a study of T cell repertoires in cytomegalovirus infection. MiXCR, applied by TCRdb to the reads, yields one record per CDR3 protein. The repertoire has about half a million distinct CDR3 sequences, 25% to 35% of them found once; the top ten carry about 17%. These TCRs are of unknown antigen specificity. The material was cultured PBMCs, obtained from culture after CMV antigen stimulation. Receptors originate from a human donor in good health (CMV status not recorded). Some clones in this sample may be carry-over from other donors' samples.

The chain uses TRBV7-2 and TRBJ2-5; D possibly corresponds to TRBD1 (5 bases). This CDR3 comprises 15 residues. CDR1 SGHTA and CDR2 FQGNSA come from the germline V gene. Trimming took off 6 bases at V and 1 base at J, with 15 bases between the two ends. Here the CDR3 reads CASSPNQGLQETQYF. The CDR3 DNA reads as TGTGCCAGCAGTCCTAACCAGGGCCTCCAAGAGACCCAGTACTTC.

In this sample, this clonotype turned up a few times. The chain combines TRBV19 with TRBJ2-6, with D tentatively TRBD1 (5 bases). V was clipped by 5 bases and J by 2 bases, with 7 bases between them. In germline, CDR1 is LNHDA, CDR2 SQIVND (reference sequence). The CDR3 is 14 residues long. CDR3 nucleotide sequence: TGTGCCAGTAGTGCAGGGACTGGGGCCAACGTCCTGACTTTC. Residues: CASSAGTGANVLTF.

The genes are TRBV10-3 and TRBJ2-7; TRBD2 matches at 7 bases. The CDR3 is 14 residues long. The germline gives CDR1 ENHRY, CDR2 SYGVKD. J gave up 5 bases and V 10 bases, and 14 bases lay outside the gene matches. The DNA of the CDR3 is TGTGCCACCGGGGAGGGGAGGGCCATCCACGAGCAGTACTTC. It yields the protein CATGEGRAIHEQYF.

This sequence joins TRBV19 and TRBJ1-2; possibly TRBD1 for D (5 bases). Trimming shortened V by 9 bases and J by 3 bases, and 29 bases separated the two germline ends. Germline CDR1 LNHDA, CDR2 SQIVND (reference sequence). The CDR3 has 18 amino acids. The CDR3 DNA is TGTGCCAGCACTCTTTGGGGCTGGTGGCACCTAGCCCACTATGGCTACACCTTC. Amino acids: CASTLWGWWHLAHYGYTF.

The sample holds a few counts of this clonotype. The J gene is TRBJ2-5, the V gene TRBV19; no clear D gene. V lost 3 bases, J lost 2 bases, and 7 bases lay in between. This CDR3 region has 13 residues. The germline gives CDR1 LNHDA, CDR2 SQIVND (reference sequence). As DNA, the CDR3 is TGTGCCAGTAGTATCGGCAGTCAAGAGACCCAGTACTTC. Amino acids: CASSIGSQETQYF.

In this sample, this clonotype turned up many times. This chain links TRBV7-6 with TRBJ1-1; 8 bases are a match to TRBD1. Trimming at V came to 4 bases and at J to 3 bases, leaving 7 bases not matched to a gene. Germline V gene lookup returns CDR1 SGHVS and CDR2 FNYEAQ. This CDR3 comprises 15 residues. The CDR3 sequence is CASSSQTGVDTEAFF. CDR3 sequence (DNA): TGTGCCAGCAGCTCCCAGACAGGGGTCGACACTGAAGCTTTCTTT.

This clonotype was observed a handful of times. V usage is TRBV7-9 and J usage is TRBJ2-7; 13 nucleotides align to TRBD2. CDR1 is SEHNR, CDR2 FQNEAQ, per germline (reference sequence). V gave up 5 bases and J gave up 5 bases; unmatched junction bases: 9. The CDR3 consists of 16 residues. In nucleotides, the CDR3 is TGTGCCAGCAGCCAGAGACTAGCGGGAGGAATAAACGAGCAGTACGTC. The encoded protein is CASSQRLAGGINEQYV.

Only a few counts were recorded for this clonotype. The genes are TRBV6-8 and TRBJ2-1; 13 bases align to TRBD2. Germline values: CDR1 MNHGY, CDR2 SAAAGT. Trimming removed 6 bases from V and 3 bases from J; junction bases left unmatched: 14. CDR3 size: 19 residues. The CDR3 bases are TGTGCCAGCAGCTATCCTCTTCCGGGACTAGCGGGGAGCTACAATGAGCAGTTCTTC. Encoded protein: CASSYPLPGLAGSYNEQFF.

This clonotype turned up a few times. The chain carries TRBV6-6 and TRBJ2-7; TRBD1 agrees at 7 bases. Germline CDR1 and CDR2: MNHNY and SVGAGI (reference sequence). The CDR3 has 11 amino acids. Unmatched junction bases numbered 5, after V lost 9 bases and J lost 6 bases. The CDR3 nucleotides read TGTGCCAGTAGGGGGCTAGTCGAGCAGTACGTC. Its translation: CASRGLVEQYV.

The chain carries TRBV4-3 and TRBJ1-1; no clear D gene. CDR3 length: 15 residues. Germline CDR1 and CDR2: LGHNA and YSLEER. The V gene lost 3 bases and the J gene lost 1 base, with 12 bases spanning the gap. The CDR3 loop reads CASSQIGAWNTEAFF. The CDR3 bases are TGCGCCAGCAGCCAGATTGGAGCATGGAACACTGAAGCTTTCTTT.

The rearrangement links TRBV4-1 to TRBJ2-5; D tentatively reads TRBD1 or TRBD2 (5 bases each). V gave up 2 bases and J gave up 6 bases, with 13 bases separating them. The length of the CDR3 is 14 residues. Germline lookup yields CDR1 MGHRA and CDR2 YSYEKL. CDR3 residues: CASSQPSEGKTQYF. The CDR3 DNA reads as TGCGCCAGCAGCCAACCCTCAGAGGGGAAGACCCAGTACTTC.

This clonotype was found many times. V is TRBV7-2 and J is TRBJ2-4; the D gene is possibly TRBD2 (6 bases). This CDR3 comprises 15 residues. V lost 0 bases, J lost 0 bases, and 6 bases lay in between. Germline V gene lookup returns CDR1 SGHTA and CDR2 FQGNSA. The CDR3 spells CASSLAGGAKNIQYF. In nucleotides, the CDR3 is TGTGCCAGCAGCTTAGCGGGAGGAGCCAAAAACATTCAGTACTTC. The full variable domain, rest sourced from reference TRBV7-2 and TRBJ2-4, is GAGVSQSPSNKVTEKGKDVELRCDPISGHTALYWYRQSLGQGLEFLIYFQGNSAPDKSGLPSDRFSAERTGGSVSTLTIQRTQQEDSAVYLCASSLAGGAKNIQYFGAGTRLSVL.

Here the CDR3 reads CASTQGTSGRQLYNEQFF. CDR3 in DNA: TGTGCCAGCACCCAGGGGACTAGCGGGAGGCAACTCTACAATGAGCAGTTCTTC. The chain is built from TRBV6-2 or TRBV6-3 and TRBJ2-1, with TRBD2 matching 15 bases. CDR1 is MNHEY, CDR2 SVGEGT, per germline. V was clipped by 7 bases and J by 3 bases; unmatched bases: 10. CDR3 length: 18 residues.

V is TRBV28 and J is TRBJ1-5; D is ambiguous. The CDR3 is 13 amino acids. The germline CDR1 and CDR2 sequences are MDHEN and SYDVKM. Trimming removed 5 bases from V and 12 bases from J, with 17 bases in between. CDR3 loop: CASSPSLNGVQHF. CDR3 nucleotides: TGTGCCAGCAGTCCATCATTAAACGGGGTCCAGCATTTT. The variable domain in full, completed from reference TRBV28 and TRBJ1-5, reads DVKVTQSSRYLVKRTGEKVFLECVQDMDHENMFWYRQDPGLGLRLIYFSYDVKMKEKGDIPEGYSVSREKKERFSLILESASTNQTSMYLCASSPSLNGVQHFGDGTRLSIL.

This clonotype has only a few counts. V gene TRBV6-1 combines with J gene TRBJ2-6; the match to TRBD1 covers 8 bases. Germline-derived CDR1 and CDR2 are MNHNS and SASEGT. V was pared by 5 bases and J by 4 bases, with 10 bases of the junction left unmatched. The CDR3 contains 17 residues. This CDR3 is CASSPTPTGVGANVLTF. The CDR3 bases are TGTGCCAGCAGTCCTACCCCGACAGGGGTCGGGGCCAACGTCCTGACTTTC.

The J gene is TRBJ1-4, the V gene TRBV29-1, with D possibly being TRBD1 (6 bases). The CDR3 has 13 residues. Deletions cut 3 bases from V and 5 bases from J, with 10 bases between. CDR1 is SQVTM, CDR2 ANQGSEA, per germline. The CDR3 region has the DNA TGCAGCGTTGAGCAGGGGACCAATGAAAAACTGTTTTTT. Encoded protein: CSVEQGTNEKLFF.

In its sample, this clonotype was seen many times. The V and J genes are TRBV7-2 and TRBJ1-1, with unresolved D. Trimming took off 3 bases at V and 1 base at J, with 15 bases between the two ends. This CDR3 has 16 amino acids. Germline V gives CDR1 SGHTA, CDR2 FQGNSA. The CDR3 reads CASSFRPRTWNTEAFF. In DNA form, the CDR3 reads TGTGCCAGCAGCTTTCGCCCCAGGACCTGGAACACTGAAGCTTTCTTT.

About this clonotype: A much larger clonotype is one base distant, so this may be a read error. The rearrangement joins TRBV7-9 to TRBJ2-7; tentative D call: TRBD2 (5 bases). Germline assignment: CDR1 SEHNR and CDR2 FQNEAQ (reference sequence). The CDR3 covers 14 residues. V was cut by 1 base and J by 1 base, with 8 bases left in between. The CDR3: CASSLDGVSYEQYF. Here the CDR3 DNA reads TGTGCCAGCAGCTTAGACGGGGTTTCCTACGAGCAGTACTTC.

This clonotype was seen at least ten times. The V and J genes are TRBV6-2 or TRBV6-3 and TRBJ2-1; 8 nucleotides align to TRBD2. This CDR3 comprises 14 residues. The V and J ends lost 6 bases and 7 bases, in that order; junction bases with no gene match: 8. Germline loops: CDR1 MNHEY, CDR2 SVGEGT. CDR3 bases: TGTGCCAGCAGGTCGGGGGGGAGTACGAATGAGCAGTTCTTC. Its translation is CASRSGGSTNEQFF.

The chain combines TRBV28 with TRBJ1-6; 7 bases map to TRBD1. This CDR3 has 14 residues. Germline loops: CDR1 MDHEN, CDR2 SYDVKM. Germline trimming cut 6 bases from V and 7 bases from J; bases unmatched to any gene: 6. In DNA form, the CDR3 reads TGTGCCAGCAGAGGGGGCTCGGTCAATTCACCCCTCCACTTT. Protein sequence: CASRGGSVNSPLHF.